The next 16 T cell receptor beta chains were all read from a single sample in a study of cytomegalovirus exposure and HLA in healthy donors. This table comes from immunoSEQ multiplex PCR, and its TCRdb copy is limited to in-frame clones, with some not included. The sample consists of tens of thousands of clones, approximately 95% of them appearing once. The sample consisted of PBMCs. These receptors all come from a man aged 18-30 years in good health and CMV-seropositive.

The J gene is TRBJ2-3, the V gene TRBV5-1, with 8 bases that match TRBD2. The CDR3 contains 16 residues. Germline V lookup: CDR1 SGHRS, CDR2 YFSETQ. V lost 4 bases to trimming and J lost 0 bases; unmatched junction nucleotides: 7. The CDR3 region is CASSPGLAVSTDTQYF. Here the CDR3 DNA reads TGCGCCAGCAGCCCTGGACTAGCCGTCAGCACAGATACGCAGTATTTT. Using reference TRBV5-1 and TRBJ2-3 for the parts outside the CDR3, the full variable domain is KAGVTQTPRYLIKTRGQQVTLSCSPISGHRSVSWYQQTPGQGLQFLFEYFSETQRNKGNFPGRFSGRQFSNSRSEMNVSTLELGDSALYLCASSPGLAVSTDTQYFGPGTRLTVL.

For the CDR3, the DNA is TGTGCCAGCTCACCACCCTCCCCCCGCGGCTATGGCTACACCTTC. Translation: CASSPPSPRGYGYTF. This chain uses TRBV18 with TRBJ1-2; D gene unclear. Germline V gene data show CDR1 as KGHSH and CDR2 as LQKENI. V lost 0 bases and J 4 bases, leaving 12 bases between the germline ends. The CDR3 extends over 15 amino acids.

V is TRBV7-6 and J is TRBJ2-1; a weak D match, TRBD1 (6 bases). Germline CDR1 SGHVS, CDR2 FNYEAQ. V was clipped by 3 bases and J by 9 bases, with 18 bases between them. The CDR3 has 15 amino acids. The CDR3 here is CASSFTGSTNGEQFF. The DNA for the CDR3 is TGTGCCAGCAGCTTTACAGGGTCGACCAATGGTGAGCAGTTCTTC.

The gene calls are TRBV27 and TRBJ2-1, with 9 positions matching TRBD2. The junction had 9 bases not matched to a gene; V was cut back by 2 bases and J by 1 base. CDR3 length: 18 residues. CDR1 MNHEY and CDR2 SMNVEV come from the germline V gene (reference sequence). This CDR3 reads CASSLITLAGQSYNEQFF. The CDR3 DNA reads TGTGCCAGCAGTTTAATTACTCTAGCGGGACAGTCCTACAATGAGCAGTTCTTC.

The chain couples TRBV19 to TRBJ2-1, with D possibly matching TRBD2 (6 bases). Trimming took off 5 bases at V and 9 bases at J, with 20 bases between the two ends. Germline assignment: CDR1 LNHDA and CDR2 SQIVND (reference sequence). The CDR3 spans 15 residues. DNA for the CDR3: TGTGCCAGTAGTCCCTCACGGAGGGAATTAATTGAGCAGTTCTTC. Protein: CASSPSRRELIEQFF.

The V and J genes are TRBV18 and TRBJ2-7, with 7 bases lining up with TRBD2. This CDR3 spans 14 amino acids. Germline values: CDR1 KGHSH, CDR2 LQKENI. Germline trimming cut 1 base from V and 7 bases from J; bases unmatched to any gene: 7. CDR3 residues: CASSPLAGYWEQYF. The CDR3 DNA reads TGTGCCAGCTCACCACTAGCGGGCTATTGGGAGCAGTACTTC.

The chain couples TRBV27 to TRBJ2-3; no definite D call. Germline loops: CDR1 MNHEY, CDR2 SMNVEV (reference sequence). The CDR3 has 13 amino acids. V lost 3 bases, J lost 0 bases, and 4 bases lay in between. CDR3 in amino acids: CASSLSSTDTQYF. CDR3 sequence (DNA): TGTGCCAGCAGTTTGTCTAGCACAGATACGCAGTATTTT.

This rearrangement joins TRBV9 to TRBJ1-2; D not resolved. V shed 1 base and J shed 6 bases, with 7 bases lying between them. The CDR3 length is 12 residues. The V gene's germline CDR1 is SGDLS and CDR2 YYNGEE. CDR3 region: CASSVSDHGYTF. CDR3 DNA sequence: TGTGCCAGCAGCGTATCAGATCATGGCTACACCTTC.

The rearrangement joins TRBV9 to TRBJ2-7, with 12 bases lining up with TRBD2. The V and J ends lost 3 bases and 3 bases, in that order; junction bases with no gene match: 7. The CDR3 runs 16 residues. Germline CDR1 reads SGDLS; CDR2 reads YYNGEE. Written as DNA, the CDR3 is TGTGCCAGCAGCGCTAGCGGGAGGGGCAATTACTACGAGCAGTACTTC. Protein: CASSASGRGNYYEQYF.

This sequence joins TRBV6-1 and TRBJ2-1, with TRBD2 matching 11 bases. Germline V gene data show CDR1 as MNHNS and CDR2 as SASEGT. This CDR3 contains 16 residues. J gave up 8 bases and V 4 bases, and 10 bases lay outside the gene matches. The CDR3 nucleotides are TGTGCCAGCAGTGGGATGACTAGCGGGAAGTTTCATGAGCAGTTCTTC. This sequence encodes CASSGMTSGKFHEQFF.

This clone has more than one count but fewer than ten. CDR3 in DNA: TGTGCCAGTACTTCCATCGGGAGGCATCCCTACAATGAGCAGTTCTTC. The encoded protein is CASTSIGRHPYNEQFF. The V gene is TRBV19, the J gene TRBJ2-1; 7 positions agree with TRBD2. CDR3 length equals 16 residues. The germline CDR1 and CDR2 sequences are LNHDA and SQIVND (reference sequence). Trimming cost V 7 bases and J 2 bases; bases outside gene matches: 11.

The V gene is TRBV10-3, the J gene TRBJ2-3; 9 positions match TRBD2. The J segment lost 2 bases and the V segment lost 3 bases, leaving 9 bases of the junction unmatched. Germline loops: CDR1 ENHRY, CDR2 SYGVKD. CDR3 length: 17 residues. For the CDR3, the DNA is TGTGCCATCAGTGAAAGTAGACTAGCGGAGGACACAGATACGCAGTATTTT. Protein: CAISESRLAEDTDTQYF.

The chain uses TRBV18 and TRBJ2-1; TRBD1 matches at 7 bases. The V and J ends lost 4 bases and 6 bases, in that order; junction bases with no gene match: 3. This CDR3 has 13 amino acids. Germline-derived CDR1 and CDR2 are KGHSH and LQKENI. The DNA for the CDR3 is TGTGCCAGCTCACACCGGGACAGCAATGAGCAGTTCTTC. Amino acids: CASSHRDSNEQFF.

This CDR3 reads CASSIGRGEQFF. The CDR3 DNA is TGTGCCAGTAGTATAGGTAGAGGTGAGCAGTTCTTC. V usage is TRBV19 and J usage is TRBJ2-1; D gene ambiguous. This CDR3 is built from 12 residues. Trimming shortened V by 1 base and J by 9 bases, and 7 bases separated the two germline ends. In germline, CDR1 is LNHDA, CDR2 SQIVND (reference sequence).

V and J are TRBV19 and TRBJ2-7; D gene ambiguous. V was clipped by 3 bases and J by 2 bases, with 14 bases between them. This CDR3 region has 15 residues. Germline V CDR1 and CDR2: LNHDA, SQIVND (reference sequence). The CDR3 DNA is TGTGCCAGTAGTATCTCTAACAGCTTAACCTACGAGCAGTACTTC. It translates to CASSISNSLTYEQYF.

This clone was recorded only once. The V and J genes are TRBV5-4 and TRBJ2-5; D unclear. Germline V gene sequence: CDR1 SGHNT, CDR2 YYREEE (reference sequence). The ends were cut back, 4 bases at V and 3 bases at J, with 16 bases in the middle. This CDR3 is built from 15 residues. The CDR3 region has the DNA TGTGCCAGCAGCCCCGCGAGGCCCGGAAAAGAGACCCAGTACTTC. This gives the protein CASSPARPGKETQYF.